This entry lists 31 T cell receptor beta chains sequenced from one sample in a study of shared clonotypes between healthy human individuals. The repertoire was sequenced with immunoSEQ multiplex PCR; TCRdb's copy has only in-frame clones and lacks some. This sample has about 2 million clones; 85% to 95% occur once, and the top ten carry approximately 0.13%. The sample comprised naive CD4+ T cells sorted from blood. Subset specified: CD45RA+ positively selected. The receptor source for this set is a man aged 18 to 29 in good health.

The rearrangement joins TRBV5-1 to TRBJ1-2; D is undetermined. Germline assignment: CDR1 SGHRS and CDR2 YFSETQ. The V end lost 0 bases, the J end lost 8 bases, and 8 bases lay between the germline ends. The CDR3 spans 12 residues. The CDR3 loop reads CASSLGPDGYTF. The CDR3 DNA reads as TGCGCCAGCAGCTTGGGCCCCGACGGCTACACCTTC.

To note about this clone: The sample holds other DNA sequences that translate to the same CDR3. This sequence joins TRBV6-5 and TRBJ1-2; 10 bases agree with TRBD1. CDR3 length equals 13 residues. V trimming: 5 bases; J trimming: 4 bases; junction bases outside the gene matches: 1. Per germline, CDR1 MNHEY and CDR2 SVGAGI. CDR3 residues: CASSRTGGYGYTF. The CDR3 DNA is TGTGCCAGCAGTAGGACAGGGGGCTATGGCTACACCTTC.

This chain connects TRBV7-2 to TRBJ2-7; D not certain. The CDR3 is made up of 12 amino acids. Germline values: CDR1 SGHTA, CDR2 FQGNSA. V was trimmed by 2 bases and J by 7 bases, leaving 9 bases between them. CDR3 sequence (DNA): TGTGCCAGCAGCTTATACGCCGGGGAGCAGTACTTC. Amino acid sequence: CASSLYAGEQYF.

Concerning this clone itself: Other DNA sequences from this sample encode an identical CDR3 as well. The V gene is TRBV15, the J gene TRBJ1-2, with 8 bases fitting TRBD1. The CDR3 contains 14 residues. Germline V CDR1 and CDR2: LNHNV, YYDKDF (reference sequence). V lost 1 base and J lost 4; bases outside the gene matches: 2. CDR3 coding DNA: TGTGCCACCAGCAGAGGAACAGGGGGCTATGGCTACACCTTC. It yields the protein CATSRGTGGYGYTF.

Notes on this clone: A read error may be the cause here, since a much bigger clone is one base away. This CDR3 is also generated by other DNA sequences in the sample. This chain connects TRBV30 to TRBJ2-3; D is unresolved. Per germline, CDR1 GTSNPN and CDR2 SVGIG (reference sequence). The V gene lost 0 bases and the J gene lost 0 bases, with 4 bases spanning the gap. This CDR3 is built from 13 residues. The CDR3 DNA is TGTGCCTGGAGTGTACTGAGCACAGATACGCAGTATTTT. It encodes CAWSVLSTDTQYF.

The chain recombines TRBV9 with TRBJ2-2; 7 bases align to TRBD2. The CDR3 runs 14 residues. The V gene end was trimmed by 7 bases and the J gene end by 0 bases; junction bases not matched to a gene: 3. Germline V gene sequence: CDR1 SGDLS, CDR2 YYNGEE. CDR3 residues: CASGREANTGELFF. In nucleotides, the CDR3 is TGTGCCAGCGGGAGGGAGGCGAACACCGGGGAGCTGTTTTTT.

This chain links TRBV4-1 with TRBJ1-2, with D unresolved. Trimming shortened V by 4 bases and J by 1 base, and 7 bases separated the two germline ends. Germline V gene sequence: CDR1 MGHRA, CDR2 YSYEKL. The CDR3 is made up of 13 amino acids. The CDR3: CASSLLINYGYTF. For the CDR3, the DNA is TGCGCCAGCAGCCTGCTCATTAACTATGGCTACACCTTC.

V gene TRBV4-2 combines with J gene TRBJ1-1; no clear D. The CDR3 extends over 14 amino acids. The germline V and J ends were trimmed by 4 bases and 8 bases, with 17 bases remaining between them. Per the germline V gene, CDR1 is LGHNA and CDR2 is YNFKEQ. The CDR3 nucleotides read TGTGCCAGCAGCCCACCTCAACAGCGTGGGGAAGCTTTCTTT. Translated, it gives CASSPPQQRGEAFF.

This clone was detected once. This sequence joins TRBV30 and TRBJ2-7; a possible D gene is TRBD1 (5 bases). V gave up 0 bases and J gave up 6 bases, with 9 bases separating them. Germline-derived CDR1 and CDR2 are GTSNPN and SVGIG (reference sequence). This CDR3 spans 12 amino acids. The CDR3 reads CAWSVARVEQYF. In nucleotides, the CDR3 is TGTGCCTGGAGTGTAGCCAGGGTCGAGCAGTACTTC.

The chain joins TRBV5-6 to TRBJ1-1; D is uncertain. The CDR3 has 12 residues. Between the trimmed V and J ends, which lost 2 bases and 2 bases, there was a span of 4 bases. The germline gives CDR1 SGHDT, CDR2 YYEEEE. CDR3 sequence (DNA): TGTGCCAGCAGCTTTTCCAACACTGAAGCTTTCTTT. This gives the protein CASSFSNTEAFF. Supplemented by reference TRBV5-6 and TRBJ1-1, the full variable domain reads DAGVTQSPTHLIKTRGQQVTLRCSPKSGHDTVSWYQQALGQGPQFIFQYYEEEERQRGNFPDRFSGHQFPNYSSELNVNALLLGDSALYLCASSFSNTEAFFGQGTRLTVV.

This chain joins TRBV30 and TRBJ2-3, with 7 nucleotides matching TRBD2. Per germline, CDR1 GTSNPN and CDR2 SVGIG (reference sequence). The CDR3 runs to 15 residues. The junction had 12 bases not matched to a gene; V was cut back by 2 bases and J by 7 bases. CDR3 sequence: CAWSPALAEGYTQYF. The CDR3 region has the DNA TGTGCCTGGAGTCCCGCCCTAGCGGAAGGATATACGCAGTATTTT.

Details on this clone: Additional DNA sequences in this sample encode the identical CDR3. This chain connects TRBV30 to TRBJ2-5; no definite D call. Germline V gives CDR1 GTSNPN, CDR2 SVGIG (reference sequence). The CDR3 consists of 11 residues. V was trimmed by 5 bases and J by 4 bases, leaving 8 bases between them. CDR3 protein: CAWGVGETQYF. CDR3 nucleotide sequence: TGTGCCTGGGGAGTTGGAGAGACCCAGTACTTC.

V is TRBV30 and J is TRBJ2-3; a possible D gene is TRBD2 (5 bases). V shed 6 bases and J shed 0 bases, with 13 bases lying between them. The germline V gene encodes CDR1 GTSNPN and CDR2 SVGIG (reference sequence). The CDR3 is 14 amino acids. The CDR3 coding sequence is TGTGCCTGTAGTTTTACGGGAAGCACAGATACGCAGTATTTT. It yields the protein CACSFTGSTDTQYF.

The V call is TRBV10-3, the J call TRBJ2-3, with D possibly matching TRBD1 (6 bases). The germline gives CDR1 ENHRY, CDR2 SYGVKD. V was clipped by 6 bases and J by 3 bases, with 10 bases between them. This CDR3 region has 13 residues. The CDR3 here is CAIRAGQTDTQYF. CDR3 in DNA: TGTGCCATCAGGGCAGGACAGACAGATACGCAGTATTTT.

This clone was seen only once. V gene TRBV11-2 combines with J gene TRBJ2-7; the D is unclear. The CDR3 extends over 14 amino acids. Trimming cost V 3 bases and J 3 bases, with 12 bases left between them. Germline CDR1 and CDR2: SGHAT and FQNNGV. The CDR3 protein is CASSLASSFYEQYF. The CDR3 DNA reads TGTGCCAGCAGCTTGGCCAGTAGTTTCTACGAGCAGTACTTC. Full variable domain (missing parts from reference TRBV11-2 and TRBJ2-7): EAGVAQSPRYKIIEKRQSVAFWCNPISGHATLYWYQQILGQGPKLLIQFQNNGVVDDSQLPKDRFSAERLKGVDSTLKIQPAKLEDSAVYLCASSLASSFYEQYFGPGTRLTVT.

The chain has TRBV28 and TRBJ2-7; no clear D. The CDR3 has 12 amino acids. Germline V gene sequence: CDR1 MDHEN, CDR2 SYDVKM. V was trimmed by 7 bases and J by 2 bases, leaving 9 bases between them. CDR3 nucleotide sequence: TGTGCCAGCAATACACGTACCTACGAGCAGTACTTC. Translated: CASNTRTYEQYF.

The chain links TRBV4-2 to TRBJ2-2; TRBD1 aligns across 10 bases. Per germline, CDR1 LGHNA and CDR2 YNFKEQ. The V segment lost 4 bases and the J segment 4 bases; nucleotides outside the gene matches: 6. The CDR3 is 16 amino acids. In nucleotides, the CDR3 is TGTGCCAGCAGCCCCGCCGGGACAGGGGTCACCGGGGAGCTGTTTTTT. Its translation is CASSPAGTGVTGELFF.

This rearrangement joins TRBV7-2 to TRBJ1-5; the D gene is possibly TRBD1 (5 bases). The CDR3 runs to 14 residues. The V end lost 6 bases, the J end lost 3 bases, and 12 bases lay between the germline ends. Per the germline V gene, CDR1 is SGHTA and CDR2 is FQGNSA. CDR3: CASRSGTINQPQHF. The CDR3 DNA follows: TGTGCCAGCAGATCCGGGACTATCAATCAGCCCCAGCATTTT. The entire variable domain, with the rest obtained from reference TRBV7-2 and TRBJ1-5, is as follows: GAGVSQSPSNKVTEKGKDVELRCDPISGHTALYWYRQSLGQGLEFLIYFQGNSAPDKSGLPSDRFSAERTGGSVSTLTIQRTQQEDSAVYLCASRSGTINQPQHFGDGTRLSIL.

The chain is built from TRBV7-9 and TRBJ2-1; 11 bases are shared with TRBD1. The CDR3 extends over 17 amino acids. V trimming: 5 bases; J trimming: 6 bases; junction bases outside the gene matches: 12. Per germline, CDR1 SEHNR and CDR2 FQNEAQ (reference sequence). The CDR3 spells CASSLLLDRGQRNEQFF. The CDR3 DNA reads as TGTGCCAGCAGCCTTTTGTTGGACAGGGGGCAGCGCAATGAGCAGTTCTTC.

The rearrangement links TRBV5-4 to TRBJ2-2; 12 bases are a match to TRBD2. The V segment lost 2 bases and the J segment 3 bases; nucleotides outside the gene matches: 11. The CDR3 runs to 19 residues. CDR1 and CDR2 from the germline V gene are SGHNT and YYREEE (reference sequence). The CDR3 coding sequence is TGTGCCAGCAGCTTTATGAGACTAGCGGGAGAGTTGGACACCGGGGAGCTGTTTTTT. Its translation: CASSFMRLAGELDTGELFF.

V usage is TRBV5-1 and J usage is TRBJ2-1; D gene unclear. Germline CDR1 is SGHRS and CDR2 is YFSETQ. V dropped 0 bases and J dropped 6 bases, with 7 bases sitting between them. The CDR3 extends over 13 amino acids. For the CDR3, the DNA is TGCGCCAGCAGCTTGGACATAGCCAATGAGCAGTTCTTC. Its protein product is CASSLDIANEQFF.

The V gene is TRBV7-2, the J gene TRBJ2-5; 7 bases match TRBD2. The V segment lost 3 bases and the J segment 2 bases; nucleotides outside the gene matches: 3. CDR3 length equals 14 residues. Per germline, CDR1 SGHTA and CDR2 FQGNSA. CDR3 in DNA: TGTGCCAGCAGCTTCGGACTAGAACAAGAGACCCAGTACTTC. Translating gives CASSFGLEQETQYF.

Here the CDR3 DNA reads TGCGCCAGCAGCCAGACAGAGCAAGAAAAACTGTTTTTT. Amino acid sequence: CASSQTEQEKLFF. The chain has TRBV4-1 and TRBJ1-4; D might be TRBD1 (5 bases). V dropped 3 bases and J dropped 8 bases, with 10 bases sitting between them. Germline values: CDR1 MGHRA, CDR2 YSYEKL. The CDR3 sequence is 13 residues long.

This clone was found once. This chain links TRBV5-4 with TRBJ1-2; tentative D call: TRBD1 (5 bases). This CDR3 has 14 amino acids. In germline, CDR1 is SGHNT, CDR2 YYREEE (reference sequence). V lost 2 bases and J 8 bases, leaving 16 bases between the germline ends. The CDR3 nucleotides are TGTGCCAGCAGCTTTCCACAGGCGATAGGCGGCTACACCTTC. Encoded protein: CASSFPQAIGGYTF.

V gene TRBV7-9 combines with J gene TRBJ2-3; TRBD1 agrees at 9 bases. The germline V gene has CDR1 SEHNR and CDR2 FQNEAQ (reference sequence). The CDR3 runs 17 residues. V lost 6 bases, J lost 3 bases, and 13 bases stayed unmatched. The CDR3 loop reads CASRHPEGDRVTDTQYF. The CDR3 region has the DNA TGTGCCAGCAGACACCCCGAAGGGGACAGGGTAACAGATACGCAGTATTTT.

The rearrangement uses TRBV9 and TRBJ1-5; perhaps TRBD1 as D (5 bases). The CDR3 length is 13 residues. Germline V gene data show CDR1 as SGDLS and CDR2 as YYNGEE. V lost 3 bases, J lost 6 bases, and 10 bases lay in between. CDR3 nucleotide sequence: TGTGCCAGCAGCGCCGCAGGGTTTCAGCCCCAGCATTTT. Its translation: CASSAAGFQPQHF.

The chain couples TRBV27 to TRBJ2-7; 10 bases map to TRBD1. This CDR3 comprises 16 residues. With V trimmed by 3 bases and J by 5 bases, 10 bases remained unmatched. Per germline, CDR1 MNHEY and CDR2 SMNVEV (reference sequence). This chain's CDR3 is CASSFRQGAAVDEQYF. The CDR3, as DNA: TGTGCCAGCAGTTTCAGACAGGGGGCGGCGGTCGACGAGCAGTACTTC.

This chain links TRBV5-1 with TRBJ2-7; 10 bases line up with TRBD1. Per germline, CDR1 SGHRS and CDR2 YFSETQ. CDR3 length: 15 residues. V lost 5 bases, J lost 6 bases, and 11 bases stayed unmatched. CDR3 sequence reads: CASRPTGQGGSEQYF. CDR3 DNA sequence: TGCGCCAGCAGACCGACTGGACAGGGGGGGTCCGAGCAGTACTTC.

The CDR3 protein is CASSLEGVATDTQYF. Here the CDR3 DNA reads TGTGCCAGCAGCTTAGAGGGGGTGGCAACAGATACGCAGTATTTT. The V and J genes are TRBV7-9 and TRBJ2-3; possible D gene TRBD1, 6 bases. CDR3 length equals 15 residues. V shed 1 base and J shed 3 bases, with 11 bases lying between them. In germline, CDR1 is SEHNR, CDR2 FQNEAQ (reference sequence).

This rearrangement joins TRBV19 to TRBJ2-4; D remains unclear. CDR1 and CDR2 (germline): LNHDA, SQIVND (reference sequence). This CDR3 region has 14 residues. The V and J ends lost 4 bases and 1 base respectively, with 8 bases between them. In nucleotides, the CDR3 is TGTGCCAGTAGTAAGCTGGGGGCCAAAAACATTCAGTACTTC. Translating gives CASSKLGAKNIQYF.

The V gene is TRBV5-1, the J gene TRBJ2-5, with a weak D call TRBD2 (5 bases). V lost 1 base, J lost 0 bases, and 22 bases lay in between. CDR1 and CDR2 (germline): SGHRS, YFSETQ. This CDR3 spans 19 amino acids. The CDR3 DNA sequence: TGCGCCAGCAGCTTGACGCCTCTGGGCGGGTCGTCGTACCAAGAGACCCAGTACTTC. This encodes CASSLTPLGGSSYQETQYF.